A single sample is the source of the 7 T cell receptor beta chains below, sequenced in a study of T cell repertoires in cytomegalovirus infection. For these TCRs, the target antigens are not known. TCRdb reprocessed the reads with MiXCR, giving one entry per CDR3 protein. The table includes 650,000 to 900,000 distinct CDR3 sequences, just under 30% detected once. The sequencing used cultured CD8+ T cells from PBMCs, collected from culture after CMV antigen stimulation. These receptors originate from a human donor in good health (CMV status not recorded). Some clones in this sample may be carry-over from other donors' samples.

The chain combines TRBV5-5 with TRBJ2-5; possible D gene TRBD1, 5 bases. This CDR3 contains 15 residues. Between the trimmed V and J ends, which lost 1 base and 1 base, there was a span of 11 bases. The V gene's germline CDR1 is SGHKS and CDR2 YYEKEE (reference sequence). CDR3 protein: CASSLPGQSQETQYF. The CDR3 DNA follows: TGTGCCAGCAGCTTGCCAGGGCAGAGCCAAGAGACCCAGTACTTC.

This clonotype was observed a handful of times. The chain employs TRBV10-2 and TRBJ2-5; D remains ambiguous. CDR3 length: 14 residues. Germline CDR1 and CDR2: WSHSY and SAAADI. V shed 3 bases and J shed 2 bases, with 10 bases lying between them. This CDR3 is CASSDNAGQETQYF. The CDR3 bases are TGCGCCAGCAGTGACAACGCCGGTCAAGAGACCCAGTACTTC.

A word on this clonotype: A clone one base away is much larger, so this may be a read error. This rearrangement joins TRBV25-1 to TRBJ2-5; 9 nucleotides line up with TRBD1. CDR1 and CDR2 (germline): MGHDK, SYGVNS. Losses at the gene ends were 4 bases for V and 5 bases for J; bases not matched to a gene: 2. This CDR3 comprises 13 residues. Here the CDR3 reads CASSGTGDETQYF. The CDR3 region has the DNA TGTGCCAGCAGTGGGACAGGGGACGAGACCCAGTACTTC.

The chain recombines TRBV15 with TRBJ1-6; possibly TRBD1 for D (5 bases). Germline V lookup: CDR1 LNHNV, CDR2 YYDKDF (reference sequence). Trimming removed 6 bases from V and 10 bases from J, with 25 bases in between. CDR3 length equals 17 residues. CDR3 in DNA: TGTGCCACCAGACCCGGTGGCGAACCGGGGGGATTCTCACCCCTCCACTTT. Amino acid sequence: CATRPGGEPGGFSPLHF.

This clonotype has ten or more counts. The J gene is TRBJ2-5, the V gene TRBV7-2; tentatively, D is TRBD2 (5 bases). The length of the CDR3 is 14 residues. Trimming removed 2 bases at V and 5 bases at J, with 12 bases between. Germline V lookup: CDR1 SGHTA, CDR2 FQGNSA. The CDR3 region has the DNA TGTGCCAGCAGCTTATTGGCAGCGGAGGAGACCCAGTACTTC. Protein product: CASSLLAAEETQYF. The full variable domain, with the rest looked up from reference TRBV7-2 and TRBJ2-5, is GAGVSQSPSNKVTEKGKDVELRCDPISGHTALYWYRQSLGQGLEFLIYFQGNSAPDKSGLPSDRFSAERTGGSVSTLTIQRTQQEDSAVYLCASSLLAAEETQYFGPGTRLLVL.

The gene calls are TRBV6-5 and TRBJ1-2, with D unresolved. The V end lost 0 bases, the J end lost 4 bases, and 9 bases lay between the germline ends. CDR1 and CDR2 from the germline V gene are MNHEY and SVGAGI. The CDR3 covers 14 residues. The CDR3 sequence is CASSYSGQIYGYTF. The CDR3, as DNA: TGTGCCAGCAGTTACTCTGGTCAGATCTATGGCTACACCTTC.

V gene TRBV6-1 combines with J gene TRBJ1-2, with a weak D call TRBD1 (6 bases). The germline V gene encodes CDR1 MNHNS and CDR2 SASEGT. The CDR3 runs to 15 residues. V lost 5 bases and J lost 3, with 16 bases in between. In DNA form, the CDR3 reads TGTGCCAGCAGTCCTGACCCAGGGGACTACTATGGCTACACCTTC. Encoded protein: CASSPDPGDYYGYTF.